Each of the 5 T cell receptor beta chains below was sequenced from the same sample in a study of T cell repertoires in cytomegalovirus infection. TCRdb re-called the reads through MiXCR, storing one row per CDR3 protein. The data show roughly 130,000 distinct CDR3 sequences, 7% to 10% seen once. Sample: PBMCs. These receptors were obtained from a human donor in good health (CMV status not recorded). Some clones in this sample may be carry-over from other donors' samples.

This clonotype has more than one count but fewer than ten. CDR3 DNA sequence: TGTGCCAGCAGTACCGGGACCTCGAACACTGAAGCTTTCTTT. This codes for CASSTGTSNTEAFF. The chain couples TRBV25-1 to TRBJ1-1; a possible D gene is TRBD1 (5 bases). The CDR3 has 14 residues. Trimming removed 5 bases at V and 1 base at J, with 11 bases between. CDR1 is MGHDK, CDR2 SYGVNS, per germline.

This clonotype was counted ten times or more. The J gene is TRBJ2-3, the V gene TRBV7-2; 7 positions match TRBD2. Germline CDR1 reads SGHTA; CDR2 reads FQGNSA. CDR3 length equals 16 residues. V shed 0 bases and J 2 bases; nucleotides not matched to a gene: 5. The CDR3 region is CASSLAQRGLTDTQYF. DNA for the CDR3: TGTGCCAGCAGCTTAGCCCAGCGGGGCCTCACAGATACGCAGTATTTT.

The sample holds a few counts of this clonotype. The CDR3 nucleotides are TGTGCTAGTGGTTTTGGTAATCAGCCCCAGCATTTT. This encodes CASGFGNQPQHF. This rearrangement joins TRBV12-5 to TRBJ1-5; D remains unclear. CDR1 is LGHNT and CDR2 is FRNRAP in the germline V gene. The V gene lost 3 bases and the J gene lost 4 bases, with 4 bases spanning the gap. CDR3 length: 12 residues.

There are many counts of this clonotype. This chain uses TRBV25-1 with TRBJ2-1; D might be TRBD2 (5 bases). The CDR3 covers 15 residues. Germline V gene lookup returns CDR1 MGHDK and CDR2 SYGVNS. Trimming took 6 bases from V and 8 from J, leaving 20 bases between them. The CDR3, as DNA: TGTGCCAGCAGGAGAGGGTCGTACGGGGTCTATGAGCAGTTCTTC. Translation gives CASRRGSYGVYEQFF.

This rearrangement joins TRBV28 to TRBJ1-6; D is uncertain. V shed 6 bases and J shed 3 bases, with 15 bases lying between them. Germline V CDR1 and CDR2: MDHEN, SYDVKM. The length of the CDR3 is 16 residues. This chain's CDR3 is CASRFSVEVYNSPLHF. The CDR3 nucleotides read TGTGCCAGCAGATTCTCAGTCGAGGTCTATAATTCACCCCTCCACTTT. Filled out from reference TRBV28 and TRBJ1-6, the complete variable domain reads DVKVTQSSRYLVKRTGEKVFLECVQDMDHENMFWYRQDPGLGLRLIYFSYDVKMKEKGDIPEGYSVSREKKERFSLILESASTNQTSMYLCASRFSVEVYNSPLHFGNGTRLTVT.